This entry concerns a single T cell receptor beta chain. Its specificity is unknown. This entry comes from a study of identical twins. Regarding the study as a whole: Out-of-frame sharing of TCR alpha in monozygotic twins was underestimated by models.

TCRdb redid the calling of the 5' RACE reads with MiXCR, one entry per CDR3 protein. The sample holds about 240,000 distinct CDR3 sequences; over 9.5% are singletons and the top ten take around 4%. After removal of 0 bases from V and 6 bases from J, the junction contained 5 bases not matched to a gene. Germline assignment: CDR1 DFQATT and CDR2 SNEGSKA (reference sequence). This CDR3 is built from 14 residues. These same data were also listed under a study on yellow fever vaccine responses in identical twins.

The sequence was collected from a woman aged 18 to 35 in good health. Sequenced input: memory (CD45RO+) T cells sorted from blood. The J gene is TRBJ2-7, the V gene TRBV20-1; 10 bases are a match to TRBD2. The CDR3: CSARDSLAGVEQYF. DNA of the CDR3: TGCAGTGCTAGAGACTCGCTAGCGGGAGTCGAGCAGTACTTC.